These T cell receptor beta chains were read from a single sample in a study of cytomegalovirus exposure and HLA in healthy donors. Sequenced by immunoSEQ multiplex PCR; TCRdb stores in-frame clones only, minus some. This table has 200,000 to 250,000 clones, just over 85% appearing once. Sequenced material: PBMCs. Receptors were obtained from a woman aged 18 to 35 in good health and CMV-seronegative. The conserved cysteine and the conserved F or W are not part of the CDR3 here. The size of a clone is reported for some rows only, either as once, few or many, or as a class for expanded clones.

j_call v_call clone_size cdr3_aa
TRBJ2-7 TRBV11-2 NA ASSAGPSYEQY
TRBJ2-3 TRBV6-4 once ASSAGGPTDTQY
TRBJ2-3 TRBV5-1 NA ASSFRGGDTQY
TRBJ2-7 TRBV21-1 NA ARSTTVPPYEQY
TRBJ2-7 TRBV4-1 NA ASSQTAGVAYEQY
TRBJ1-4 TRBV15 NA ATSRTRDRGKLF
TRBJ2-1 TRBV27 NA ASSLLSGRADNEQF
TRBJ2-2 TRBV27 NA ASTPGGITGELF
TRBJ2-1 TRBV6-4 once ASSETGATEQF
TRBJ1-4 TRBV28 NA ASSPTAGNEKLF
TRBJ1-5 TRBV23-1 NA ASSLNRGRGQPQH
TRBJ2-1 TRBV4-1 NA ASSAIAEPGEQF
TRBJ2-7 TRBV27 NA ASSFRDRGYEQY
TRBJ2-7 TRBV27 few ASSLLAGSYEQY
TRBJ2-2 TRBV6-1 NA ASSSTPGGTGELF
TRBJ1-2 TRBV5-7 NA ASTAPIEKSGFLSGYT
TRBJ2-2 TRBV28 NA ASSLDLTGGGELF
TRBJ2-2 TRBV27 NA ASTLGGTGELF
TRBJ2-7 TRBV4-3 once ASSQDFRGGSSYEQY
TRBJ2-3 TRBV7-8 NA ASSSRADLRTDTQY
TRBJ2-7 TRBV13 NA ASSQGWGGTAPYEQY
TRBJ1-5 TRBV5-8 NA ASSYSVDQPQH
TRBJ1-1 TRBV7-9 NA ASSRVPGGNTEAF
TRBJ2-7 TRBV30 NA AWSVVRGSYEQY
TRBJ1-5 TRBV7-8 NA ASSEWTGGSQPQH
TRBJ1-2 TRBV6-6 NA ASSQDRLDYGYT
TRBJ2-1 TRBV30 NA AWAGVGGVGYNEQF
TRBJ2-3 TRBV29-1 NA SGKLAGVSSTDTQY
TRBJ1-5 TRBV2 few ASSAVGNQPQH
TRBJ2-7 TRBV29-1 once SVVLAGREQY
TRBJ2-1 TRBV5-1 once ASSLVLAGGPYNEQF
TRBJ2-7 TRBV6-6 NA ASSSIGGPYEQY
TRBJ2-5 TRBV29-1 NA SAAPAGTRVETQY
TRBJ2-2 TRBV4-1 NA ASSQFTGDTGELF
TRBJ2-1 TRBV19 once ASSVTTGVLYNEQF
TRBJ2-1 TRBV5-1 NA ASNLGSSNEQF
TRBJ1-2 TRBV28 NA ASSLPPPAGGDYGYT
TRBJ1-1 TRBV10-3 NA AISEGQGVEAF
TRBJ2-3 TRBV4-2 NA ASSQERTSTDTQY
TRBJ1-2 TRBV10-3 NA AITAQGPYGYT
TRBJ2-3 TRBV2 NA ASSSGQGGLGTDTQY
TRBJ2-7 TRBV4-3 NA ASSQDRLAGSYEQY